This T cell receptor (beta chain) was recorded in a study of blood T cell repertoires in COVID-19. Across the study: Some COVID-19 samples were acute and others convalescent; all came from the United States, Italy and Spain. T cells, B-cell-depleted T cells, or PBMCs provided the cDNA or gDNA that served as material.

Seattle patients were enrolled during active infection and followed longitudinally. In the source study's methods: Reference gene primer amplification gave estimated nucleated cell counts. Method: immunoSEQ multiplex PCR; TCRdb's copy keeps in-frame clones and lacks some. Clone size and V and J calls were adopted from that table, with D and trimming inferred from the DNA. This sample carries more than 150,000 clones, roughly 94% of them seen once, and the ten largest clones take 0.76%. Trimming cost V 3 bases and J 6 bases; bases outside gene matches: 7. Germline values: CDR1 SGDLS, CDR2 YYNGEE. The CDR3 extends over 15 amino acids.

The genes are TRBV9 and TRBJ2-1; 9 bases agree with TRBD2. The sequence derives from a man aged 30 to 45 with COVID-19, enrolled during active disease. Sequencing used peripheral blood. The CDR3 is CASSARLAGLNEQFF. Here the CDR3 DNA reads TGTGCCAGCAGCGCGAGGCTAGCGGGGCTCAATGAGCAGTTCTTC.